Each of the 32 T cell receptor beta chains below was sequenced from the same sample in a study of T cells in Graves' hyperthyroidism and ophthalmopathy. The investigators amplified TCR beta CDR3 regions from RNA transcripts. The HTBI primer set was used in a first-round RT-PCR of the TCR CDR3. TCRdb re-called the multiplex PCR reads through MiXCR, storing one row per CDR3 protein. The data show about 350,000 distinct CDR3 sequences, about 20% seen once. Sequencing was done on a sample of blood. These receptors all come from a woman younger than 30 with Graves' hyperthyroidism.

Turning to this clonotype: This may come from a read error, since a much larger clone is one base off. The chain has TRBV5-1 and TRBJ1-2; D possibly corresponds to TRBD1 (6 bases). Looked up from germline, CDR1 is SGHRS and CDR2 is YFSETQ. This CDR3 is 15 amino acids long. Trimming left V 4 bases short and J 0 bases short, with 13 bases between. The CDR3 loop is CASSMAGTTNYGYTF. The CDR3 nucleotides read TGCGCCAGCAGCATGGCCGGGACAACTAACTATGGCTACACCTTC.

This clonotype was found a few times. The genes are TRBV10-2 and TRBJ2-1; D perhaps matches TRBD1 (6 bases). The ends were cut back, 6 bases at V and 2 bases at J, with 11 bases in the middle. The CDR3 is 14 residues long. CDR1 WSHSY and CDR2 SAAADI come from the germline V gene. The CDR3 DNA is TGCGCCAGCAGCCCGGACAGAACCTACAATGAGCAGTTCTTC. Amino acids: CASSPDRTYNEQFF.

A remark on this clonotype: A much larger clone is a single base away; this may be a read error. The chain recombines TRBV6-5 with TRBJ1-1; D call uncertain. The CDR3 length is 14 residues. Germline V CDR1 and CDR2: MNHEY, SVGAGI. The CDR3 DNA sequence: TGTGCCAGCAGCTACTACCCGAGTGGAACTGAATCTTTCTTT. It specifies CASSYYPSGTESFF.

As concerns this clonotype: A single base separates this from a much larger clone, so it may be a read error. J is TRBJ2-5 and V is TRBV28, with 7 bases matching TRBD1. Germline lookup yields CDR1 MDHEN and CDR2 SYDVKM. The CDR3 is made up of 14 amino acids. CDR3 residues: CASSSGQHQETLYF. The CDR3 DNA is TGTGCCAGCAGTTCGGGACAGCACCAAGAGACCCTGTACTTC.

This clonotype has a handful of counts. Since a much larger clone is just one base distant, this may be a read error. Likely a read error: the CDR3 ends without its conserved phenylalanine or tryptophan. V usage is TRBV11-3 and J usage is TRBJ2-7; weak D call: TRBD1 (6 bases). Germline V lookup: CDR1 SGHNT, CDR2 YENEEA. Trimming pared 5 bases from V and 2 bases from J, leaving 10 bases between. The CDR3 spans 13 residues. The CDR3 DNA is TGTGCCAGCAGCCCAGGGACAACCTACGAGCAGTACCTC. It yields the protein CASSPGTTYEQYL.

This clonotype was seen at least ten times. The chain combines TRBV20-1 with TRBJ2-5; no reliable D call. This CDR3 has 11 amino acids. The ends were cut back, 4 bases at V and 4 bases at J, with 7 bases in the middle. The V gene's germline CDR1 is DFQATT and CDR2 SNEGSKA (reference sequence). This CDR3 reads CSAIRRETQYF. For the CDR3, the DNA is TGCAGTGCTATTCGACGAGAGACCCAGTACTTC.

Ten or more counts support this clonotype. The genes are TRBV15 and TRBJ2-7; perhaps TRBD2 as D (6 bases). The germline gives CDR1 LNHNV, CDR2 YYDKDF (reference sequence). The CDR3 contains 15 residues. V lost 0 bases to trimming and J lost 5 bases, with 14 bases between them. CDR3 amino acids: CATSRDMQAGHEQYF. As DNA, the CDR3 is TGTGCCACCAGCAGAGATATGCAGGCGGGGCACGAGCAGTACTTC.

This clonotype has at least ten counts. The chain is built from TRBV7-9 and TRBJ1-2; D is perhaps TRBD1 (5 bases). Germline V gene data show CDR1 as SEHNR and CDR2 as FQNEAQ (reference sequence). Trimming removed 6 bases at V and 3 bases at J, with 14 bases between. This CDR3 contains 14 residues. The CDR3 sequence is CASSSTAGHYGYTF. CDR3 sequence (DNA): TGTGCCAGCAGTTCAACCGCGGGACACTATGGCTACACCTTC.

This clonotype was observed many times. The chain is built from TRBV18 and TRBJ1-1, with D hard to call. This CDR3 has 13 amino acids. V lost 10 bases and J 3 bases, leaving 15 bases between the germline ends. Germline assignment: CDR1 KGHSH and CDR2 LQKENI. The CDR3 DNA reads as TGTGCCACATCGGAGGTTGATTACACTGAAGCTTTCTTT. This sequence encodes CATSEVDYTEAFF.

This clonotype was recorded many times. The V gene is TRBV6-5, the J gene TRBJ2-7; 11 bases are a match to TRBD1. V gave up 0 bases and J gave up 5 bases; unmatched junction bases: 6. This CDR3 spans 16 amino acids. The germline CDR1 and CDR2 sequences are MNHEY and SVGAGI. CDR3 sequence (DNA): TGTGCCAGCAGTTACTCGCGGGACAGGGGGAGTGACGAGCAGTACTTC. Translated, it gives CASSYSRDRGSDEQYF.

Many counts were recorded for this clonotype. The J gene is TRBJ1-5, the V gene TRBV27; D is uncertain. This CDR3 is built from 16 residues. The ends were cut back, 5 bases at V and 4 bases at J, with 18 bases in the middle. Germline CDR1 MNHEY, CDR2 SMNVEV (reference sequence). The CDR3 spells CASSLRFTEGNQPQHF. CDR3 bases: TGTGCCAGCAGTCTACGCTTCACTGAAGGAAATCAGCCCCAGCATTTT.

This clonotype was counted between two and nine times. This may stem from a read error, because a much larger clone lies one nucleotide away. V usage is TRBV6-5 and J usage is TRBJ2-5, with D unclear. Per the germline V gene, CDR1 is MNHEY and CDR2 is SVGAGI. This CDR3 is built from 16 residues. The CDR3 DNA is TGTGCCAGCAGTTACCTTGGCGCAGAGCAGCAAGAGACCAAGTACTTC. Amino acids: CASSYLGAEQQETKYF.

This clonotype has a count of ten or more. The gene calls are TRBV20-1 and TRBJ2-3; a weak D match, TRBD2 (6 bases). Germline lookup yields CDR1 DFQATT and CDR2 SNEGSKA (reference sequence). V lost 6 bases to trimming and J lost 4 bases, with 23 bases between them. The CDR3 is 16 residues long. The CDR3 DNA reads TGCAGTGCAACGAGTGGTGCGGCGGGAAAAGCAGATACGCAGTATTTT. This translates into CSATSGAAGKADTQYF.

This clonotype has ten or more counts. The chain combines TRBV7-9 with TRBJ1-2, with D perhaps matching TRBD1 (5 bases). The CDR3 spans 13 residues. V lost 4 bases and J lost 2, with 8 bases in between. CDR1 and CDR2 (germline): SEHNR, FQNEAQ (reference sequence). CDR3 region: CASSWDGNYGYTF. CDR3 DNA sequence: TGTGCCAGCAGCTGGGACGGGAACTATGGCTACACCTTC.

This clonotype occurred many times. For the CDR3, the DNA is TGTGCCTGGACCAGACCCCCGGAGGACGAGCAGTACTTC. This encodes CAWTRPPEDEQYF. The chain has TRBV30 and TRBJ2-7, with TRBD2 as a possible D gene (5 bases). Trimming cost V 4 bases and J 5 bases, with 15 bases left between them. The germline CDR1 and CDR2 sequences are GTSNPN and SVGIG (reference sequence). There are 13 residues in the CDR3. Full variable domain (missing parts from reference TRBV30 and TRBJ2-7): SQTIHQWPATLVQPVGSPLSLECTVEGTSNPNLYWYRQAAGRGLQLLFYSVGIGQISSEVPQNLSASRPQDRQFILSSKKLLLSDSGFYLCAWTRPPEDEQYFGPGTRLTVT.

This clonotype was counted at least ten times. The J gene is TRBJ2-5, the V gene TRBV28; either TRBD1 or TRBD2 may fit D (5 bases each). Germline V gene sequence: CDR1 MDHEN, CDR2 SYDVKM. The CDR3 length is 14 residues. The V and J ends lost 5 bases and 5 bases respectively, with 15 bases between them. The CDR3, as DNA: TGTGCCAGCAGTCCTTTTGGGTGGGGGGAGACCCAGTACTTC. Its protein product is CASSPFGWGETQYF.

This clonotype was seen many times. The chain combines TRBV29-1 with TRBJ1-2, with D hard to call. The CDR3 runs 14 residues. The V gene's germline CDR1 is SQVTM and CDR2 ANQGSEA. Trimming cost V 4 bases and J 1 base, with 13 bases left between them. The CDR3 DNA reads TGCAGCGTTGGGGGAACAGAAAATAACTATGGCTACACCTTC. Residues: CSVGGTENNYGYTF.

Note on this clonotype: A junction end diverges from the germline sequence, so it may reflect a read error. This CDR3 reads CASSQISSIQETKYF. CDR3 nucleotides: TGTGCTAGCAGCCAAATTTCCAGTATCCAAGAGACCAAGTACTTC. J is TRBJ2-5 and V is TRBV7-7; D ambiguous. Per germline, CDR1 SSHAT and CDR2 FNYEAQ (reference sequence). The CDR3 is made up of 15 amino acids.

This clonotype was seen at least ten times. In nucleotides, the CDR3 is TGTGCCAGCAGCCCGAGGGGGAGTCTGGAGACCCAGTACTTC. It codes for CASSPRGSLETQYF. This chain links TRBV9 with TRBJ2-5, with a possible D match to TRBD1 (6 bases). Deletions cut 4 bases from V and 5 bases from J, with 15 bases between. Germline V gene sequence: CDR1 SGDLS, CDR2 YYNGEE. The CDR3 contains 14 residues.

This clonotype was detected ten times or more. V usage is TRBV20-1 and J usage is TRBJ1-1; D is perhaps TRBD1 (5 bases). Trimming took off 3 bases at V and 6 bases at J, with 14 bases between the two ends. The germline CDR1 and CDR2 sequences are DFQATT and SNEGSKA (reference sequence). The CDR3 extends over 13 amino acids. The CDR3 coding sequence is TGCAGTGCTAGCGGGTCAGGGAGATCTGAAGCTTTCTTT. It encodes CSASGSGRSEAFF.

This clonotype was detected many times. V gene TRBV11-2 combines with J gene TRBJ1-1, with D perhaps matching TRBD1 (6 bases). Looked up from germline, CDR1 is SGHAT and CDR2 is FQNNGV. V lost 3 bases, J lost 6 bases, and 20 bases lay in between. This CDR3 is 16 amino acids long. The CDR3 DNA sequence: TGTGCCAGCAGCTTTATCCCCACAGGGTGGGGTGCTGAAGCTTTCTTT. This gives the protein CASSFIPTGWGAEAFF.

This clonotype was found many times. The chain couples TRBV28 to TRBJ1-5; D perhaps matches TRBD1 (5 bases). Trimming removed 7 bases at V and 3 bases at J, with 22 bases between. Germline loops: CDR1 MDHEN, CDR2 SYDVKM. The CDR3 has 17 amino acids. The CDR3 sequence: CASITTDQGVDNQPQHF. CDR3 bases: TGTGCCAGCATTACAACTGACCAGGGTGTTGACAATCAGCCCCAGCATTTT.

Worth noting for this clonotype: Being one base from a much bigger clone, this may be a read error. The chain uses TRBV29-1 and TRBJ1-1; D remains ambiguous. Germline V lookup: CDR1 SQVTM, CDR2 ANQGSEA. CDR3 size: 13 residues. CDR3 in amino acids: CSVDRHMNTESFF. CDR3 sequence (DNA): TGCAGCGTTGACAGGCACATGAACACTGAATCTTTCTTT.

This clonotype was counted at least ten times. This rearrangement joins TRBV7-3 to TRBJ2-2, with 7 nucleotides matching TRBD2. Germline V gives CDR1 SGHTA, CDR2 FQGTGA. This CDR3 contains 13 residues. The ends lost 5 bases at V and 6 bases at J; junction bases unmatched: 3. The CDR3 region is CASSKLAPGELFF. CDR3 sequence (DNA): TGTGCCAGCAGCAAACTAGCGCCCGGGGAGCTGTTTTTT.

Many counts were recorded for this clonotype. The chain has TRBV2 and TRBJ2-7; the D gene is possibly TRBD2 (5 bases). From germline, CDR1 is SNHLY and CDR2 FYNNEI. The V and J ends lost 9 bases and 1 base respectively, with 13 bases between them. This CDR3 is 13 amino acids long. The CDR3 loop reads CARTRGYSYEQYF. The CDR3 DNA reads TGTGCCAGAACAAGAGGGTATTCCTACGAGCAGTACTTC.

This clonotype was detected ten times or more. This rearrangement joins TRBV12-3 or TRBV12-4 to TRBJ1-5; tentative D call: TRBD1 (6 bases). With 6 bases removed from V and 4 bases from J, the gap between germline ends came to 19 bases. The CDR3 has 16 residues. The CDR3 region has the DNA TGTGCCAGCAGGAATTCCCGGCAGGGGCAGAATCAGCCCCAGCATTTT. This codes for CASRNSRQGQNQPQHF.

The chain combines TRBV29-1 with TRBJ2-5; 13 nucleotides align to TRBD2. J was trimmed by 5 bases and V by 7 bases; bases with no gene match: 7. This CDR3 spans 14 amino acids. Germline V gives CDR1 SQVTM, CDR2 ANQGSEA. CDR3 in DNA: TGCAGCGCCTCGACTAGCGGGGGGACGGAGACCCAGTACTTC. This translates into CSASTSGGTETQYF.

This clonotype came up many times. The rearrangement links TRBV20-1 to TRBJ2-5; D perhaps matches TRBD2 (6 bases). The V and J ends lost 6 bases and 4 bases respectively, with 15 bases between them. Germline values: CDR1 DFQATT, CDR2 SNEGSKA (reference sequence). The CDR3 sequence is 13 residues long. As DNA, the CDR3 is TGCAGTGCCCGACGGGACGGGGGAGAGACCCAGTACTTC. This translates into CSARRDGGETQYF.

This clonotype was seen many times. The chain has TRBV18 and TRBJ1-3, with D unclear. V was shortened by 2 bases and J by 5 bases, with 13 bases between the two germline ends. Looked up from germline, CDR1 is KGHSH and CDR2 is LQKENI. CDR3 length equals 15 residues. CDR3 protein: CASSPGLGARNTIYF. The CDR3 DNA reads TGTGCCAGCTCACCAGGTCTTGGCGCACGAAACACCATATATTTT.

In its sample, this clonotype was seen a few times. The rearrangement uses TRBV7-6 and TRBJ1-1, with a tentative D call TRBD1 (5 bases). Germline V CDR1 and CDR2: SGHVS, FNYEAQ. The CDR3 loop spans 14 amino acids. Trimming cost V 5 bases and J 5 bases, with 15 bases left between them. The CDR3: CASSRDPSGTEAFF. The CDR3 DNA reads as TGTGCCAGCAGCCGGGACCCCTCGGGGACTGAAGCTTTCTTT.

The table lists this clonotype with many counts. The rearrangement uses TRBV14 and TRBJ2-2; 13 nucleotides agree with TRBD2. CDR3 length equals 19 residues. Trimming at V came to 4 bases and at J to 3 bases, leaving 11 bases not matched to a gene. Germline V gene data show CDR1 as SGHDN and CDR2 as FVKESK. CDR3 DNA: TGTGCCAGCAGCCCGCTTCCGGGACTAGCGGGGCTTTACACCGGGGAGCTGTTTTTT. As protein: CASSPLPGLAGLYTGELFF.

The chain has TRBV25-1 and TRBJ2-7; D not certain. Per germline, CDR1 MGHDK and CDR2 SYGVNS. V lost 6 bases to trimming and J lost 6 bases, with 15 bases between them. This CDR3 has 13 amino acids. The CDR3 protein is CASSLSHGSEQYF. DNA for the CDR3: TGTGCCAGCAGCCTATCCCACGGAAGCGAGCAGTACTTC.